The clone carrying this T cell receptor beta chain was found many times. Germline CDR1 and CDR2: DFQATT and SNEGSKA (reference sequence). The CDR3 contains 16 residues. The V segment lost 4 bases and the J segment 8 bases; nucleotides outside the gene matches: 12. TCRdb used MiXCR to reprocess the RT-PCR reads, holding one entry per CDR3 protein. The sample includes about 680,000 distinct CDR3 sequences, over 12% seen only once; the top ten take roughly 3.9%. The chain couples TRBV20-1 to TRBJ2-1, with 12 bases identical to TRBD2. The source material was memory CD4+ T cells from blood. This receptor was identified in a female donor in good health, serving as a healthy control. CDR3 nucleotides: TGCAGTGCTACCCCGACTAGCGGGAGTTTGGTCCATGAGCAGTTCTTC. Translated: CSATPTSGSLVHEQFF.